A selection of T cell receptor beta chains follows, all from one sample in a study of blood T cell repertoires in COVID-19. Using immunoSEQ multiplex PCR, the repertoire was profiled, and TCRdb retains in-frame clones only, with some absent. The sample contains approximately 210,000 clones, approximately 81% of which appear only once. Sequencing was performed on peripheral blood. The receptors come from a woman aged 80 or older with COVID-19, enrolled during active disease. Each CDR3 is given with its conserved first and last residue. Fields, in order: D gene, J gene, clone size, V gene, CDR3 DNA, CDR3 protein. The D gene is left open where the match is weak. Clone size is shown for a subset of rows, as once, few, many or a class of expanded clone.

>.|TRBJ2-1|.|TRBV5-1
TGCGCCAGCAGCTTAATATACGGTGAGCAGTTCTTC
CASSLIYGEQFF
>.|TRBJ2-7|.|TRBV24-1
TGTGCCACCAGTGATAGGTCCCTACAGGCAGAGCAGTACTTC
CATSDRSLQAEQYF
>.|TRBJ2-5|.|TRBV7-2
TGTGCCAGCAGCCCGGGGACAACCGTGGAGACCCAGTACTTC
CASSPGTTVETQYF
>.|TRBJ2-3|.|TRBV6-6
TGTGCCAGCAGTCCCCCGGGGACAGATACGCAGTATTTT
CASSPPGTDTQYF
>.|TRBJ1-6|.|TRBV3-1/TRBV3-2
TGTGCCAGCAGCCAAAGCCAGGGTGATTCACCCCTCCACTTT
CASSQSQGDSPLHF
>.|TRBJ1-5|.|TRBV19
TGTGCCAGTAGTATTTGGGGCTATAATCAGCCCCAGCATTTT
CASSIWGYNQPQHF
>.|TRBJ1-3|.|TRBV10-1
TGCGCCAGCAGTGAGATTTTAGCTTCCCCTAAGAGCTCTGGAAACACCATATATTTT
CASSEILASPKSSGNTIYF
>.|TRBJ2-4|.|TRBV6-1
TGTGCCAGCAGTGAAATATCGACTATAAAAAACATTCAGTACTTC
CASSEISTIKNIQYF
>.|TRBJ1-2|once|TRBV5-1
TGCGCCAGCAGCTTGGGGGGACAAACCCCAGGTGGCTACACCTTC
CASSLGGQTPGGYTF
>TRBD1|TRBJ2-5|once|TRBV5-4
TGTGCCTCCGGCTTGGGACAGGGGGCAGAGACCCAGTACTTC
CASGLGQGAETQYF
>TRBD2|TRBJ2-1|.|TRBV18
TGTGCCAGCTCACTAAATAGCGGGGGCTCCTACAATGAGCAGTTCTTC
CASSLNSGGSYNEQFF
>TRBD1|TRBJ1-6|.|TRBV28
TGTGCCAGCAGTTTATCTAGACAGGGCACCTTTACATATTCACCCCTCCACTTT
CASSLSRQGTFTYSPLHF
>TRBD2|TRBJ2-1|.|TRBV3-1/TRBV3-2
TGTGCCAGCAGGCACACGGGGGGGCCTTACAATGAGCAGTTCTTC
CASRHTGGPYNEQFF
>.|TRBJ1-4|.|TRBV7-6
TGTGCCAGCAGCTTAAAGTTTGGGGGGAAGGCGACTAATGAAAAACTGTTTTTT
CASSLKFGGKATNEKLFF
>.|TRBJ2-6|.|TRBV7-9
TGTGCCAGCACCAAGGAGAGGGCGGGGGCCAACGTCCTGACTTTC
CASTKERAGANVLTF
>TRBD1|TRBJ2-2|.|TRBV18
TGTGCCAGCTCATCCGGGACAGCGAACACCGGGGAGCTGTTTTTT
CASSSGTANTGELFF